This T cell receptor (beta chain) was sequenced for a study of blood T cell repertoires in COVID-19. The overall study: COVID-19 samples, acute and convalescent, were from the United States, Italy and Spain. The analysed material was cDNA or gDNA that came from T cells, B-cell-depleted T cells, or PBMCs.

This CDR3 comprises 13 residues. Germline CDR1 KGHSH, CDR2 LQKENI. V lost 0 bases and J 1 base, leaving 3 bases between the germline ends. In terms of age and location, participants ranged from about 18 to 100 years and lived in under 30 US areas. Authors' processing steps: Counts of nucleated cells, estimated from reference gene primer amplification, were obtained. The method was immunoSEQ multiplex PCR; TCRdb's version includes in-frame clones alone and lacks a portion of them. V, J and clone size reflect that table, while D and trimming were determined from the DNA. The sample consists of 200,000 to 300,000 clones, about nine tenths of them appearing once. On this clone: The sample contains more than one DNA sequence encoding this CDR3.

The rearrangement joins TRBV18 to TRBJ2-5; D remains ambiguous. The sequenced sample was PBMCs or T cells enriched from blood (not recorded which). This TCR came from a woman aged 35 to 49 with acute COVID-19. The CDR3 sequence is CASSPPGQETQYF. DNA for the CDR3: TGTGCCAGCTCACCACCCGGCCAAGAGACCCAGTACTTC.